The TCR beta chain under discussion was sequenced for a study of PD-1 blockade in mismatch repair-deficient tumors. Overall study: Enrolled about 2013-2016, patients had progressing, pretreated mismatch repair-deficient cancers of about a dozen types.

As for this clone: Its target is unknown.

CDR1 MDHEN and CDR2 SYDVKM come from the germline V gene. CDR3 size: 15 residues. V was pared by 5 bases and J by 2 bases, with 16 bases between. This table comes from immunoSEQ multiplex PCR, and its TCRdb copy is limited to in-frame clones, with some not included. The sample includes 20,000 to 25,000 clones, roughly four fifths of them seen just once. The study, taken as a whole, reports: After pembrolizumab, tumor-resident clones rose rapidly, then generally contracted before radiologic responses.

PCR or immunohistochemistry showed mismatch repair deficiency in every enrolled patient. The J gene is TRBJ2-7, the V gene TRBV28; maybe TRBD2 (5 bases). This receptor was obtained from an adult with mismatch repair-deficient cancer. Source: peripheral blood, taken 2 weeks after starting pembrolizumab. CDR3 residues: CASSPAGQRAYEQYF. CDR3 bases: TGTGCCAGCAGTCCGGCGGGTCAGAGAGCCTACGAGCAGTACTTC.